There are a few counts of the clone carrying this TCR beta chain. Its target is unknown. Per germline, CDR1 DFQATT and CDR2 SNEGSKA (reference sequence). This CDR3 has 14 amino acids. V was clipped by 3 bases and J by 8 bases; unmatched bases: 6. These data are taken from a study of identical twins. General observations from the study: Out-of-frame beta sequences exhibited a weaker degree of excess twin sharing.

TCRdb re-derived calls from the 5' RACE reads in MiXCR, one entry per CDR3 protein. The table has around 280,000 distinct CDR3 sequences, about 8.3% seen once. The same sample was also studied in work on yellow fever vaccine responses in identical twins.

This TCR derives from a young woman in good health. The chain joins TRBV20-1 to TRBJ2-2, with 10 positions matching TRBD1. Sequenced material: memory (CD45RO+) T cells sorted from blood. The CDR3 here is CSARQTGGAGELFF. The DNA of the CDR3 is TGCAGTGCTAGGCAGACAGGGGGCGCGGGGGAGCTGTTTTTT.